This T cell receptor (beta chain) was observed in a study of blood T cells in healthy people across ages. Regarding the study as a whole: Without sorted subsets, naive and antigen-experienced compartments could not be conclusively compared.

Through a sample-barcoded 5' primer and a J-beta primer mix, a second PCR was run for 7 to 11 cycles. TCRdb re-derived calls from the 5' RACE reads in MiXCR, one entry per CDR3 protein. Of 850,000 or so distinct CDR3 sequences in the sample, more than 25% were seen once. Many counts were recorded for this clonotype. The target antigen is unknown. This receptor was identified in a woman at least 80 years old in good health. Sequencing was carried out using blood.

As DNA, the CDR3 is TGCAGTGCTAGAGACCGCCGACTAGCGGAGCCCCAAGGTTCCATTCAGTACTTC. It is translated as CSARDRRLAEPQGSIQYF. This chain connects TRBV20-1 to TRBJ2-4; 9 nucleotides line up with TRBD2. The CDR3 sequence is 18 residues long. Per the germline V gene, CDR1 is DFQATT and CDR2 is SNEGSKA (reference sequence). The V and J ends lost 0 bases and 9 bases, in that order; junction bases with no gene match: 18.